Given below is one T cell receptor (beta chain) in context. The antigen it recognizes is unknown. There are no base qualities to consult, and no much larger clone falls within one base. The sequencing machine was an Illumina HiSeq 1500. The public sequencing data were trimmed at Q25 with fastp and processed into clonotypes with MiXCR by TCRdb, which kept only in-frame beta chains. CDR3 protein sequences are deduplicated, and each keeps its most common genes and DNA. The sample yields about 570,000 distinct CDR3 sequences; about 40% were counted once. Of the sample, 48% is held by the ten largest clones. Taken with the paper, the label for treatment or condition translates to: in vitro stimulation with specific CMV peptide epitopes to enrich CMV-specific T cells. This specimen comes from a study of T cell repertoires in cytomegalovirus infection (dated by TCRdb to the late 2010s). Regarding the research as a whole: Alongside well-studied HLA-B-restricted epitopes, the peptide stimulations were aimed at recently identified HLA-C-restricted CMV epitopes, whose presentation resists viral immunomodulation. Because public TCR beta signatures pointed to carriage of CMV infection together with the matching HLA type, the HLA type of each donor mattered for the analysis. The paper's findings and limits, for the study overall: Carriers of CMV infection plus the relevant HLA type were discriminated by the cumulative frequency of public TCR beta family members in the study cohort and in an independent approximately 340-donor cohort. The ex vivo response was dominated by HLA-C-restricted CMV-specific TCR beta clonotypes, which also provided the single most frequent clonotype in two of eight donors.

Measured from the cysteine to the phenylalanine, the CDR3 is 16 residues long. Just the 48-base CDR3 DNA is kept, in frame starting at base 1. The germline V gene supplies CDR1 SGHTS and CDR2 YDEGEE. Trimming removed 2 bases from V and 8 bases from J, leaving 22 bases between the germline ends. The specimen was cultured PBMCs, collected from culture after CMV antigen stimulation. The V gene is TRBV5-8 and the J gene is TRBJ1-1; no D gene can be assigned with confidence. The receptor was isolated from a human donor in good health (CMV status not recorded). Some clones in this sample may be carry-over from other donors' samples. The nucleotide sequence is given as TGTGCCAGCAGCTTCCTAAAGGGCGGCCGCCGGACCGAAGCTTTCTTT. Its protein product is CASSFLKGGRRTEAFF.